This entry lists 30 T cell receptor beta chains sequenced from one sample in a study of blood T cell repertoires in COVID-19. Using immunoSEQ multiplex PCR, the repertoire was profiled, and TCRdb retains in-frame clones only, with some absent. The sample has some 270,000 clones, around 89% seen once. The sample consisted of peripheral blood. These receptors were taken from a woman aged 55 to 70 with COVID-19, enrolled during active disease.

This chain links TRBV6-2 or TRBV6-3 with TRBJ2-2; D unresolved. Trimming took 5 bases from V and 7 from J, leaving 11 bases between them. The CDR3 extends over 13 amino acids. Germline-derived CDR1 and CDR2 are MNHEY and SVGEGT. DNA for the CDR3: TGTGCCAGCAGTCTGGGCCCTTTCGGGGAGCTGTTTTTT. Translating gives CASSLGPFGELFF.

This clone showed up just a few times. J is TRBJ2-7 and V is TRBV12-3 or TRBV12-4; perhaps TRBD1 as D (5 bases). Deletions cut 5 bases from V and 6 bases from J, with 8 bases between. This CDR3 is 11 amino acids long. DNA of the CDR3: TGTGCCAGCAGTCAGGGCTTCGAGCAGTACTTC. It codes for CASSQGFEQYF.

The V gene is TRBV6-5, the J gene TRBJ2-7; 9 bases line up with TRBD1. The CDR3 loop spans 14 amino acids. The germline V gene encodes CDR1 MNHEY and CDR2 SVGAGI. With V trimmed by 6 bases and J by 3 bases, 6 bases remained unmatched. This CDR3 reads CASSPGQGHYEQYF. The CDR3 DNA reads TGTGCCAGCAGCCCCGGACAGGGGCACTACGAGCAGTACTTC.

For the CDR3, the DNA is TGTGCCAGCAGTTGGGGACAGGGAATTGGCTACACCTTC. Translation gives CASSWGQGIGYTF. The chain joins TRBV6-2 or TRBV6-3 to TRBJ1-2; TRBD1 matches 9 bases. V shed 4 bases and J 7 bases; nucleotides not matched to a gene: 4. The length of the CDR3 is 13 residues. Germline V CDR1 and CDR2: MNHEY, SVGEGT.

V and J are TRBV4-2 and TRBJ1-4; the D is unclear. V lost 2 bases and J lost 5, with 15 bases in between. The CDR3 length is 16 residues. Germline CDR1 and CDR2: LGHNA and YNFKEQ. The CDR3 DNA reads as TGTGCCAGCAGCCAATCTACAGCCGCTTTGAATGAAAAACTGTTTTTT. Its protein product is CASSQSTAALNEKLFF.

The rearrangement links TRBV9 to TRBJ1-5; D unresolved. The V gene's germline CDR1 is SGDLS and CDR2 YYNGEE. The CDR3 runs to 15 residues. Trimming removed 0 bases from V and 0 bases from J, with 7 bases in between. CDR3 DNA: TGTGCCAGCAGCGTAGCAGGTCTTAGCAATCAGCCCCAGCATTTT. It specifies CASSVAGLSNQPQHF.

CDR3 in DNA: TGTGCCAGTAGTATAGAAGGAGTGCGGCATCGCAATCAGCCCCAGCATTTT. It codes for CASSIEGVRHRNQPQHF. The chain links TRBV19 to TRBJ1-5; D is unclear. The germline gives CDR1 LNHDA, CDR2 SQIVND (reference sequence). The V end was cut by 0 bases, the J end by 2 bases, with 14 bases between. This CDR3 spans 17 amino acids.

This chain links TRBV7-9 with TRBJ1-6; 10 nucleotides align to TRBD1. Germline V gene lookup returns CDR1 SEHNR and CDR2 FQNEAQ (reference sequence). The CDR3 totals 17 residues. V was clipped by 3 bases and J by 6 bases; unmatched bases: 8. The CDR3 reads CASSLGQGLRGNSPLHF. CDR3 nucleotides: TGTGCCAGCAGCTTGGGACAGGGGCTACGGGGTAATTCACCCCTCCACTTT.

The rearrangement joins TRBV6-6 to TRBJ2-6, with 7 bases aligning to TRBD1. Germline loops: CDR1 MNHNY, CDR2 SVGAGI (reference sequence). The V segment lost 4 bases and the J segment 4 bases; nucleotides outside the gene matches: 7. The CDR3 has 16 residues. CDR3 nucleotides: TGTGCCAGCAGTTGGCCAAGGGGGCTCGGGGCCAACGTCCTGACTTTC. This translates into CASSWPRGLGANVLTF.

The chain has TRBV5-6 and TRBJ1-1; TRBD1 is a possible D gene (5 bases). The CDR3 covers 15 residues. Germline V lookup: CDR1 SGHDT, CDR2 YYEEEE. With 0 bases removed from V and 4 bases from J, the gap between germline ends came to 13 bases. The CDR3 is CASSLVGQGSTEAFF. In DNA, the CDR3 is TGTGCCAGCAGCTTGGTGGGCCAGGGTAGCACTGAAGCTTTCTTT.

The chain carries TRBV4-1 and TRBJ1-1; D may be TRBD1 (6 bases). Trimming left V 1 base short and J 4 bases short, with 10 bases between. The germline CDR1 and CDR2 sequences are MGHRA and YSYEKL. This CDR3 contains 14 residues. For the CDR3, the DNA is TGCGCCAGCAGCCAAGTGGGGGCTGGCACTGAAGCTTTCTTT. Amino acids: CASSQVGAGTEAFF.

Comment on this clone: Compared with germline, one end of the junction differs, possibly owing to a read error. The chain recombines TRBV5-1 with TRBJ1-2; 7 bases line up with TRBD1. This CDR3 is 18 amino acids long. Germline assignment: CDR1 SGHRS and CDR2 YFSETQ. Here the CDR3 reads CASSLGMSGGSVTYEQAF. CDR3 in DNA: TGCGCCAGCAGCTTGGGAATGTCAGGGGGGTCCGTAACCTATGAGCAGGCCTTC. The full variable domain, with the rest looked up from reference TRBV5-1 and TRBJ1-2, is KAGVTQTPRYLIKTRGQQVTLSCSPISGHRSVSWYQQTPGQGLQFLFEYFSETQRNKGNFPGRFSGRQFSNSRSEMNVSTLELGDSALYLCASSLGMSGGSVTYEQAFGSGTRLTVV.

V is TRBV6-6 and J is TRBJ1-5; a weak D match, TRBD1 (5 bases). The CDR3 loop spans 15 amino acids. Trimming removed 2 bases from V and 2 bases from J, with 10 bases in between. CDR1 MNHNY and CDR2 SVGAGI come from the germline V gene (reference sequence). The CDR3 DNA is TGTGCCAGCAGTTACGAACCAGGGCGCAATCAGCCCCAGCATTTT. As protein: CASSYEPGRNQPQHF.

DNA for the CDR3: TGTGCCAGCAGCCTACTCAGGGGGCTAGATAGGATGGAGACCCAGTACTTC. This encodes CASSLLRGLDRMETQYF. This chain links TRBV7-9 with TRBJ2-5; 8 nucleotides line up with TRBD1. Looked up from germline, CDR1 is SEHNR and CDR2 is FQNEAQ (reference sequence). V dropped 5 bases and J dropped 5; count of bases not matched to a gene: 16. This CDR3 spans 17 amino acids. The variable domain in full, with the rest retrieved from reference TRBV7-9 and TRBJ2-5, is DTGVSQNPRHKITKRGQNVTFRCDPISEHNRLYWYRQTLGQGPEFLTYFQNEAQLEKSRLLSDRFSAERPKGSFSTLEIQRTEQGDSAMYLCASSLLRGLDRMETQYFGPGTRLLVL.

The chain links TRBV6-2 or TRBV6-3 to TRBJ1-5, with TRBD1 matching over 9 bases. The CDR3 has 17 residues. Germline V gene sequence: CDR1 MNHEY, CDR2 SVGEGT. J lost 1 base, V lost 4 bases, and 8 bases had no gene match. CDR3 amino acids: CASSWPPGQGSNQPQHF. The CDR3 nucleotides read TGTGCCAGCAGTTGGCCCCCGGGACAGGGAAGCAATCAGCCCCAGCATTTT.

The chain combines TRBV10-2 with TRBJ1-1; 10 bases are shared with TRBD1. V dropped 6 bases and J dropped 5; count of bases not matched to a gene: 6. The length of the CDR3 is 14 residues. Germline-derived CDR1 and CDR2 are WSHSY and SAAADI. This CDR3 is CASSLGQGGTEAFF. The CDR3 region has the DNA TGCGCCAGCAGCCTAGGACAGGGGGGGACTGAAGCTTTCTTT.

The chain employs TRBV7-3 and TRBJ1-3; D unresolved. Trimming removed 9 bases at V and 4 bases at J, with 7 bases between. From germline, CDR1 is SGHTA and CDR2 FQGTGA. This CDR3 comprises 11 residues. CDR3 sequence reads: CASGTGNTIYF. The CDR3, as DNA: TGTGCCAGTGGCACGGGAAACACCATATATTTT.

This chain joins TRBV7-3 and TRBJ1-1; no reliable D call. CDR3 length: 14 amino acids. V was pared by 2 bases and J by 6 bases, with 13 bases between. CDR1 and CDR2 from the germline V gene are SGHTA and FQGTGA. CDR3 sequence: CASSLSLGSAEAFF. The CDR3 nucleotides read TGTGCCAGCAGCTTATCTCTAGGTTCGGCTGAAGCTTTCTTT.

This chain uses TRBV23-1 with TRBJ2-7; TRBD1 might be the D (6 bases). TRBV23-1 is treated as an ORF (open reading frame) with a function not yet certain. V was shortened by 3 bases and J by 1 base, with 13 bases between the two germline ends. This CDR3 has 15 amino acids. The CDR3 spells CASSQGARGSYEQYF. Written as DNA, the CDR3 is TGCGCCAGCAGTCAGGGGGCGAGGGGATCCTACGAGCAGTACTTC.

J is TRBJ2-1 and V is TRBV10-3, with TRBD2 identical over 14 bases. The CDR3 covers 16 residues. J was trimmed by 6 bases and V by 6 bases; bases with no gene match: 7. CDR1 is ENHRY and CDR2 is SYGVKD in the germline V gene. The CDR3 sequence: CAIRERTSGGPNEQFF. Here the CDR3 DNA reads TGTGCCATCAGGGAAAGGACTAGCGGGGGGCCCAATGAGCAGTTCTTC.

V usage is TRBV7-9 and J usage is TRBJ1-1; 9 positions match TRBD1. Germline CDR1 SEHNR, CDR2 FQNEAQ (reference sequence). The CDR3 length is 15 residues. Trimming at V came to 4 bases and at J to 7 bases, leaving 10 bases not matched to a gene. CDR3 in DNA: TGTGCCAGCAGCTCGGACAGGGGCCCAGCCAATGAAGCTTTCTTT. It encodes CASSSDRGPANEAFF.

The chain links TRBV6-2 or TRBV6-3 to TRBJ1-6; the D is unclear. This CDR3 has 15 amino acids. Trimming pared 7 bases from V and 14 bases from J, leaving 24 bases between. Per the germline V gene, CDR1 is MNHEY and CDR2 is SVGEGT. CDR3: CASTPRTGSLGALHF. The CDR3 region has the DNA TGTGCCAGCACCCCTCGGACGGGTAGTCTCGGGGCCCTCCACTTT.

This clone was seen only a few times. The V and J genes are TRBV9 and TRBJ2-7, with 12 bases aligning to TRBD2. Germline CDR1 and CDR2: SGDLS and YYNGEE. This CDR3 spans 15 amino acids. V lost 10 bases and J lost 4; bases outside the gene matches: 12. CDR3 amino acids: CARRVASGGGYEQYF. The CDR3 DNA sequence: TGTGCCCGCCGCGTAGCTAGCGGGGGGGGGTACGAGCAGTACTTC. The entire variable domain, with the rest obtained from reference TRBV9 and TRBJ2-7, is as follows: DSGVTQTPKHLITATGQRVTLRCSPRSGDLSVYWYQQSLDQGLQFLIQYYNGEERAKGNILERFSAQQFPDLHSELNLSSLELGDSALYFCARRVASGGGYEQYFGPGTRLTVT.

The rearrangement joins TRBV18 to TRBJ1-1; maybe TRBD1 (5 bases). This CDR3 region has 14 residues. Germline assignment: CDR1 KGHSH and CDR2 LQKENI. Between the trimmed V and J ends, which lost 0 bases and 5 bases, there was a span of 10 bases. CDR3 nucleotide sequence: TGTGCCAGCTCACCACCATATCCAGGGACTGAAGCTTTCTTT. It translates to CASSPPYPGTEAFF. The variable domain in full, completed from reference TRBV18 and TRBJ1-1, reads NAGVMQNPRHLVRRRGQEARLRCSPMKGHSHVYWYRQLPEEGLKFMVYLQKENIIDESGMPKERFSAEFPKEGPSILRIQQVVRGDSAAYFCASSPPYPGTEAFFGQGTRLTVV.

This rearrangement joins TRBV2 to TRBJ2-6; 11 nucleotides line up with TRBD1. The CDR3 length is 18 residues. Germline V gene data show CDR1 as SNHLY and CDR2 as FYNNEI. The trim removed 10 bases at V and 0 bases at J, leaving 11 bases unmatched. CDR3 DNA sequence: TGTGCCATAGGAAGGACAGGGGGCATGAGCTCTGGGGCCAACGTCCTGACTTTC. Translating it yields CAIGRTGGMSSGANVLTF.

V and J are TRBV7-2 and TRBJ2-7, with D perhaps TRBD1 (7 bases). CDR1 and CDR2 from the germline V gene are SGHTA and FQGNSA. This CDR3 region has 13 residues. The V end was cut by 5 bases, the J end by 8 bases, with 16 bases between. CDR3 amino acids: CASSLQEGAKQYF. CDR3 bases: TGTGCCAGCAGCCTTCAGGAGGGGGCCAAGCAGTACTTC.

The chain recombines TRBV29-1 with TRBJ2-3, with a tentative D call TRBD1 (6 bases). Trimming removed 4 bases from V and 1 base from J, with 9 bases in between. The CDR3 contains 13 residues. Per the germline V gene, CDR1 is SQVTM and CDR2 is ANQGSEA. In nucleotides, the CDR3 is TGCAGCGTTGCCAGGGGCCGCACAGATACGCAGTATTTT. Protein product: CSVARGRTDTQYF.

The chain uses TRBV5-1 and TRBJ1-1; D remains ambiguous. Between the trimmed V and J ends, which lost 2 bases and 1 base, there was a span of 9 bases. The CDR3 consists of 14 residues. The V gene's germline CDR1 is SGHRS and CDR2 YFSETQ. The CDR3, as DNA: TGCGCCAGCAGCTTATATCGGGAGAACACTGAAGCTTTCTTT. It is translated as CASSLYRENTEAFF.

Written as DNA, the CDR3 is TGTGCCAGCAGCTTAGATGGGACAGACCTTGGAAACACCATATATTTT. Its protein product is CASSLDGTDLGNTIYF. The chain is built from TRBV7-9 and TRBJ1-3; TRBD1 matches 7 bases. The V and J ends lost 1 base and 3 bases, in that order; junction bases with no gene match: 6. This CDR3 region has 16 residues. Germline loops: CDR1 SEHNR, CDR2 FQNEAQ (reference sequence). Full variable domain (outside the CDR3, taken from reference TRBV7-9 and TRBJ1-3): DTGVSQNPRHKITKRGQNVTFRCDPISEHNRLYWYRQTLGQGPEFLTYFQNEAQLEKSRLLSDRFSAERPKGSFSTLEIQRTEQGDSAMYLCASSLDGTDLGNTIYFGEGSWLTVV.

This chain links TRBV19 with TRBJ1-5; D is perhaps TRBD1 (6 bases). The CDR3 extends over 15 amino acids. V was cut by 8 bases and J by 0 bases, with 14 bases left in between. Germline CDR1 and CDR2: LNHDA and SQIVND (reference sequence). The CDR3 region has the DNA TGTGCCAGTGCTCCCAGGGGTTATAGCAATCAGCCCCAGCATTTT. This translates into CASAPRGYSNQPQHF. The variable domain in full, completed from reference TRBV19 and TRBJ1-5, reads DGGITQSPKYLFRKEGQNVTLSCEQNLNHDAMYWYRQDPGQGLRLIYYSQIVNDFQKGDIAEGYSVSREKKESFPLTVTSAQKNPTAFYLCASAPRGYSNQPQHFGDGTRLSIL.